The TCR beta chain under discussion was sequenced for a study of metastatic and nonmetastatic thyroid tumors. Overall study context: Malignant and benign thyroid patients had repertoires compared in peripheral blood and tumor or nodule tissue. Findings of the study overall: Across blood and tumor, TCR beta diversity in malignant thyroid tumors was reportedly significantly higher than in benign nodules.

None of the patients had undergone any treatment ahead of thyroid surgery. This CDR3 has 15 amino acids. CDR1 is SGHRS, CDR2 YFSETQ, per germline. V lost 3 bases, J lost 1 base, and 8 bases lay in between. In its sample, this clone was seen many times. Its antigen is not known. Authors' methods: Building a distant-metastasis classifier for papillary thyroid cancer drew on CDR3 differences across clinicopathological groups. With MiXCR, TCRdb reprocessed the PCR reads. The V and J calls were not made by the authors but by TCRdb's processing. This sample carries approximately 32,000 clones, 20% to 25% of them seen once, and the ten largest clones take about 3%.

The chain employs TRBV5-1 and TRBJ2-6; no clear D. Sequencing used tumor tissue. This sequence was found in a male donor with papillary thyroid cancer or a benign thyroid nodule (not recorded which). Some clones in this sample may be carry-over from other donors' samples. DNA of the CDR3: TGCGCCAGCAGCTCCCTCTTGTCTGGGGCCAACGTCCTGACTTTC. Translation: CASSSLLSGANVLTF.